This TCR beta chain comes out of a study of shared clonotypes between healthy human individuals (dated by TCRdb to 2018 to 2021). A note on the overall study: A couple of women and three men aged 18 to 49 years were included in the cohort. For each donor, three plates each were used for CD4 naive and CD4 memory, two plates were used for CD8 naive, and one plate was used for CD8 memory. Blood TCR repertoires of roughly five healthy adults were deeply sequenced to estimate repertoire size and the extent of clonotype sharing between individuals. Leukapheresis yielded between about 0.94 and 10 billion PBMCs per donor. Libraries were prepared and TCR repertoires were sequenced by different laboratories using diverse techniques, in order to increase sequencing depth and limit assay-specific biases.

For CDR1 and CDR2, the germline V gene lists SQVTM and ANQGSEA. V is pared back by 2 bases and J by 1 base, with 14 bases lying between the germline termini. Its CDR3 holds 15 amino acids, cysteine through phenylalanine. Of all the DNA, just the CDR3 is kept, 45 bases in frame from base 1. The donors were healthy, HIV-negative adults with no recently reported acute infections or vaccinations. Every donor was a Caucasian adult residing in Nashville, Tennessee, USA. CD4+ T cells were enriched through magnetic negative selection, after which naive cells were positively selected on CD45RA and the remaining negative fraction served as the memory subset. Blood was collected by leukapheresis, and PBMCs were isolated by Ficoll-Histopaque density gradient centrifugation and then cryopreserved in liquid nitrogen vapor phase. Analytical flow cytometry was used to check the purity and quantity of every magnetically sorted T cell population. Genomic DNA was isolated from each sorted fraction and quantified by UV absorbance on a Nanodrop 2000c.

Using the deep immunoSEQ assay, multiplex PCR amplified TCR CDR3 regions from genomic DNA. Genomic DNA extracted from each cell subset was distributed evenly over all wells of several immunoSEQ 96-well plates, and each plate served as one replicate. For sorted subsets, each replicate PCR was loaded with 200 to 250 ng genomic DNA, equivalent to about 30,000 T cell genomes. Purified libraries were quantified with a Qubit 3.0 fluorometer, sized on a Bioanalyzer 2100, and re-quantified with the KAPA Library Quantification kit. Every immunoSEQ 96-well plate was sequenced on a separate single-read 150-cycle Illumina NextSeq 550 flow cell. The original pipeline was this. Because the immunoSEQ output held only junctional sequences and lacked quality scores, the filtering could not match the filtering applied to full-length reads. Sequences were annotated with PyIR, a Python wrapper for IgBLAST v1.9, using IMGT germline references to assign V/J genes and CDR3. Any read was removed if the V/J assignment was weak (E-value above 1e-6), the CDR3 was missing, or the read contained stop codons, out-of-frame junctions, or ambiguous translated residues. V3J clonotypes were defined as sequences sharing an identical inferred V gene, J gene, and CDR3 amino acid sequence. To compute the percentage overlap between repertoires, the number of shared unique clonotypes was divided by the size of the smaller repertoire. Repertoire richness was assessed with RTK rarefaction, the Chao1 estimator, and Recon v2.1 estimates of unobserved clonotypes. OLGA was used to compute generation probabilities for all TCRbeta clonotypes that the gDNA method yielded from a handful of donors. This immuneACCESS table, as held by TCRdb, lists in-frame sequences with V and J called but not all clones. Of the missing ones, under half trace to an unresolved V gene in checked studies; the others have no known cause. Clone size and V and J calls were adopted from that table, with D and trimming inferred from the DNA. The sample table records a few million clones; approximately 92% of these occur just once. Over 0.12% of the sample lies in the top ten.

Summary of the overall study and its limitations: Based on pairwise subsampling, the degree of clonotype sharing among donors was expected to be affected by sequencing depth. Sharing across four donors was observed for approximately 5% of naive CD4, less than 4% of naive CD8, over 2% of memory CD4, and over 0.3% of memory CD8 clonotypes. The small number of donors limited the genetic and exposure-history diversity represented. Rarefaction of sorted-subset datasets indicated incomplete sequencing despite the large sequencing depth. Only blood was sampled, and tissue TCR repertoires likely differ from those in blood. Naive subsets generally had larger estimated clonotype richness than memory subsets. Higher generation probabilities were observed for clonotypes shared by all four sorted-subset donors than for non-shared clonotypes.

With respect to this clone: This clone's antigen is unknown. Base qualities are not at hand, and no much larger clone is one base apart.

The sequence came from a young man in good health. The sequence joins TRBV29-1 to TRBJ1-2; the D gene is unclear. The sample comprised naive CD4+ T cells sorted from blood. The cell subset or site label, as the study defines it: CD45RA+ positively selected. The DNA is TGCAGCGTTGAACTTGAGGGTCCCATTAACTATGGCTACACCTTC. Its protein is CSVELEGPINYGYTF.